This T cell receptor beta chain was identified during a study of blood T cell repertoires in COVID-19 (dated by TCRdb to about 2020). Turning to the overall study: Samples covering the acute and convalescent phases of COVID-19 were provided by collaborators in the United States, Italy and Spain. The prospective study material was composed of cDNA or gDNA derived from T cells, B-cell-depleted T cells, or PBMCs. Deeply sampled blood TCRbeta repertoires from subjects exposed to, actively infected with, or recovered from COVID-19 were included in the dataset. The repertoires were released in a freely available public database intended as a resource for research on the immune response to SARS-CoV-2. Samples came from the ongoing ImmuneRACE study (first 160 participants) plus 1,254 subjects from 6 global collaborators. Nearly every sample came with metadata listing a de-identified subject ID, COVID-19 status, age in years and sex. Where available, HLA class I and class II types were obtained from metadata supplied by the sample provider rather than from assay-based typing. Overall study results and their limits: Clinical and demographic metadata were provided uncurated, with the amount varying by source and participant.

Enrolling through a virtual design, the prospective study's participants ranged in age from about 18 to 89 years and lived across approximately 25 United States geographic areas. Cohort assignment in the prospective study relied on participant-reported clinical history from a screening survey and a study questionnaire. A participant counted as exposed if, within 2 weeks of entering the study, that participant had been in contact with someone who had a PCR-confirmed or clinician-diagnosed COVID-19 case. In the prospective study, whole blood, serum and a nasopharyngeal or oropharyngeal swab were collected from each participant by mobile phlebotomists. Over a roughly 2-month period, participants in the prospective study had the option of providing additional blood draws and questionnaires. Before DNA extraction, blood samples from the prospective study were shipped at room temperature or frozen. Clipping removes 4 bases from V and 4 bases from J, with 7 as the unmatched junction base count. Sequences LGHNA (CDR1) and YSLEER (CDR2) are obtained from the germline V gene. CDR3 length: 16 amino acids, cysteine to phenylalanine. Of all the DNA, just the CDR3 is kept, 48 bases in frame from base 1.

There are a few counts of this clone. This clone's antigen is unknown. Within one base of it there is no much larger clone, and no base qualities were kept. TCRbeta CDR3 regions were amplified from genomic DNA using the immunoSEQ Assay, a bias-controlled multiplex PCR. Turning to the authors' computational methods: The number of nucleated cells in each sample was estimated from the amplification of reference gene primers within the assay. To quantify the absolute abundance of each unique TCRbeta CDR3 rearrangement, sequence reads were collapsed and filtered. For each sample, productive Simpson clonality was calculated as the square root of Simpson's diversity index across productive rearrangements. The table comes from immuneACCESS by way of TCRdb, which keeps in-frame sequences with V and J called. Part of the clones is missing from these tables; in studies checked, under half for an unresolved V gene and the rest for unknown reasons. The D gene and trimming were derived from the DNA, and the V and J assignments and clone size from that table. The sample profile shows about 210,000 clones; over 80% of them were found once. In total, the top ten clones hold roughly 3.2% of the sample.

The rearrangement combines TRBV4-3 with TRBJ2-1, with 10 middle bases fitting TRBD2. The sequencing sample was made of PBMCs or T cells enriched from blood (not recorded which). This sequence was found in a woman in her twenties or thirties who had been exposed to COVID-19. The nucleotides read TGCGCCAGCAGCCCCTCGCCTAGCGGGGGTTACAATGAGCAGTTCTTC. This translates into CASSPSPSGGYNEQFF.